The 12 T cell receptor beta chains reported below all come from one sample, sequenced in a study of technical replicates of blood from several donors. Profiling relied on immunoSEQ multiplex PCR, and the TCRdb table lists in-frame clones only, not all of them. The sample carries about 56,000 clones, roughly 93% recorded once. The specimen sequenced was PBMCs. Receptors originate from a human donor in good health. Some clones in this sample may be carry-over from other donors' samples.

The rearrangement joins TRBV2 to TRBJ1-5; D unclear. Germline-derived CDR1 and CDR2 are SNHLY and FYNNEI. V lost 2 bases and J 4 bases, leaving 9 bases between the germline ends. The CDR3 length is 14 residues. In DNA form, the CDR3 reads TGTGCCAGCAGTGAACGAGGGCCAAATCAGCCCCAGCATTTT. It specifies CASSERGPNQPQHF. Drawing the rest from reference TRBV2 and TRBJ1-5, the complete variable domain is EPEVTQTPSHQVTQMGQEVILRCVPISNHLYFYWYRQILGQKVEFLVSFYNNEISEKSEIFDDQFSVERPDGSNFTLKIRSTKLEDSAMYFCASSERGPNQPQHFGDGTRLSIL.

The rearrangement links TRBV4-1 to TRBJ2-2; 8 bases line up with TRBD2. Unmatched junction bases numbered 16, after V lost 3 bases and J lost 4 bases. Germline lookup yields CDR1 MGHRA and CDR2 YSYEKL. The CDR3 covers 19 residues. The CDR3 loop reads CASSHHVGGRGDFTGELFF. CDR3 nucleotide sequence: TGCGCCAGCAGCCACCACGTAGGGGGGCGGGGGGACTTCACCGGGGAGCTGTTTTTT.

The V and J genes are TRBV5-6 and TRBJ1-3; unclear D gene. V lost 5 bases and J 1 base, leaving 7 bases between the germline ends. This CDR3 contains 13 residues. The germline CDR1 and CDR2 sequences are SGHDT and YYEEEE. The CDR3 spells CASSEYSGNTIYF. The CDR3 DNA sequence: TGTGCCAGCAGTGAGTATTCTGGAAACACCATATATTTT.

The chain employs TRBV7-2 and TRBJ2-1, with 7 bases fitting TRBD2. Germline lookup yields CDR1 SGHTA and CDR2 FQGNSA. The CDR3 is 15 residues long. V dropped 6 bases and J dropped 7; count of bases not matched to a gene: 12. CDR3 loop: CASSLDWAGVNEQFF. CDR3 sequence (DNA): TGTGCCAGCAGTCTGGACTGGGCGGGAGTAAATGAGCAGTTCTTC.

The V gene is TRBV5-1, the J gene TRBJ1-1; 9 bases match TRBD1. CDR1 and CDR2 (germline): SGHRS, YFSETQ. The CDR3 is 16 amino acids. With V trimmed by 4 bases and J by 0 bases, 7 bases remained unmatched. CDR3 nucleotides: TGCGCCAGCAGCGACGGGACAGGGTGGCTGAACACTGAAGCTTTCTTT. Amino acids: CASSDGTGWLNTEAFF.

The chain joins TRBV4-3 to TRBJ1-1; 8 bases align to TRBD1. Germline values: CDR1 LGHNA, CDR2 YSLEER. With 3 bases clipped from V and 5 bases from J, the junction kept 8 bases outside the gene matches. The CDR3 covers 15 residues. CDR3 loop: CASSQDRVPRTEAFF. The CDR3 DNA sequence: TGCGCCAGCAGCCAGGACAGGGTCCCCCGAACTGAAGCTTTCTTT.

The V gene is TRBV25-1, the J gene TRBJ2-3; D unclear. CDR1 and CDR2 from the germline V gene are MGHDK and SYGVNS. V was pared by 5 bases and J by 9 bases, with 18 bases between. The CDR3 is 14 residues long. Here the CDR3 DNA reads TGTGCCAGCAGTAGTGGCGGAGCCTTGGCGACGCAGTATTTT. Translated: CASSSGGALATQYF. Full variable domain (outside the CDR3, taken from reference TRBV25-1 and TRBJ2-3): EADIYQTPRYLVIGTGKKITLECSQTMGHDKMYWYQQDPGMELHLIHYSYGVNSTEKGDLSSESTVSRIRTEHFPLTLESARPSHTSQYLCASSSGGALATQYFGPGTRLTVL.

CDR3 region: CASSLEKGDTQYF. The DNA for the CDR3 is TGTGCCAGCAGCTTAGAGAAGGGGGATACGCAGTATTTT. V usage is TRBV11-3 and J usage is TRBJ2-3, with a tentative D call TRBD1 (5 bases). Trimming stripped 0 bases from V and 6 bases from J, with 7 bases between. The germline CDR1 and CDR2 sequences are SGHNT and YENEEA. The CDR3 is made up of 13 amino acids.

This clone was detected only once. The chain links TRBV2 to TRBJ1-1; the D gene is possibly TRBD1 (5 bases). V was shortened by 8 bases and J by 7 bases, with 17 bases between the two germline ends. The CDR3 loop spans 13 amino acids. Germline-derived CDR1 and CDR2 are SNHLY and FYNNEI. The CDR3 is CASRRPLGGEAFF. The CDR3 DNA sequence: TGTGCCAGCCGGAGACCCCTGGGGGGTGAAGCTTTCTTT. Combining the CDR3 with reference TRBV2 and TRBJ1-1 gives the whole variable domain EPEVTQTPSHQVTQMGQEVILRCVPISNHLYFYWYRQILGQKVEFLVSFYNNEISEKSEIFDDQFSVERPDGSNFTLKIRSTKLEDSAMYFCASRRPLGGEAFFGQGTRLTVV.

V and J are TRBV18 and TRBJ2-3; TRBD2 is a possible D gene (6 bases). CDR3 length: 14 residues. Trimming removed 5 bases from V and 1 base from J, with 10 bases in between. From germline, CDR1 is KGHSH and CDR2 LQKENI. CDR3 in DNA: TGTGCCAGCTCAGTGCGGGATGGCACAGATACGCAGTATTTT. Translation: CASSVRDGTDTQYF.

The gene calls are TRBV11-1 and TRBJ2-6; D gene ambiguous. V lost 0 bases, J lost 0 bases, and 12 bases lay in between. The CDR3 loop spans 18 amino acids. The V gene's germline CDR1 is SGHAT and CDR2 FQDESV (reference sequence). Here the CDR3 reads CASSLAWVASSGANVLTF. In DNA, the CDR3 is TGTGCCAGCAGCTTAGCGTGGGTAGCCTCCTCTGGGGCCAACGTCCTGACTTTC.

V and J are TRBV6-1 and TRBJ2-1; the match to TRBD1 covers 8 bases. V dropped 5 bases and J dropped 5; count of bases not matched to a gene: 8. The CDR3 loop spans 15 amino acids. Looked up from germline, CDR1 is MNHNS and CDR2 is SASEGT. This chain's CDR3 is CASSSGGAGNNEQFF. Written as DNA, the CDR3 is TGTGCCAGCAGTTCAGGGGGCGCAGGGAACAATGAGCAGTTCTTC.